One T cell receptor (beta chain) is described in this entry. Germline V lookup: CDR1 SEHNR, CDR2 FQNEAQ (reference sequence). J lost 5 bases, V lost 5 bases, and 9 bases had no gene match. There are 15 residues in the CDR3. The data stem from a study of OX40 agonist ivuxolimab in advanced cancers. Study summary: Patients were treated with ivuxolimab, an agonistic anti-OX40 (CD134) antibody. Earlier treatment with anti-PD-1, anti-PD-L1 or anti-CTLA-4 was permitted, and around 36% had received some.

TCRdb keeps only in-frame clones here, not all; method: immunoSEQ multiplex PCR. The sample lists 35,000 to 40,000 clones; around 80% were seen once. The gene calls are TRBV7-9 and TRBJ2-1; the match to TRBD2 covers 7 bases. The material was CD4+ or CD8+ T cells sorted from blood, obtained in a trial of the OX40 agonist ivuxolimab. This receptor was taken from an adult with an advanced solid tumor such as melanoma, head and neck, liver or kidney cancer. CDR3 region: CASSPRASGDNEQFF. CDR3 nucleotides: TGTGCCAGCAGCCCCCGGGCTAGCGGAGACAATGAGCAGTTCTTC.